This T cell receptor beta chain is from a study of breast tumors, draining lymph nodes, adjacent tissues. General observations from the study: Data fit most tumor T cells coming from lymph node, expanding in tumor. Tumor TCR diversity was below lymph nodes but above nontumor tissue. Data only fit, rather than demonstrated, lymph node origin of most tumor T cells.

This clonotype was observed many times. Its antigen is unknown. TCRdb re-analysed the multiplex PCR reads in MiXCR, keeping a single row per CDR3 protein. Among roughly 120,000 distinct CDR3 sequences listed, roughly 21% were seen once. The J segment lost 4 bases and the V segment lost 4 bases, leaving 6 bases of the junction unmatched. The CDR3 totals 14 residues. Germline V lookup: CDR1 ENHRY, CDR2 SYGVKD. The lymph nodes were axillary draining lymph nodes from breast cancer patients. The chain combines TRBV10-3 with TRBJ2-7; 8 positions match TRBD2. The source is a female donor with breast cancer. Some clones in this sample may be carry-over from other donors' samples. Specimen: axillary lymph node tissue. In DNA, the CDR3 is TGTGCCATCAGTGGTAGCGGGATCTCTTACGAGCAGTACTTC. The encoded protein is CAISGSGISYEQYF.